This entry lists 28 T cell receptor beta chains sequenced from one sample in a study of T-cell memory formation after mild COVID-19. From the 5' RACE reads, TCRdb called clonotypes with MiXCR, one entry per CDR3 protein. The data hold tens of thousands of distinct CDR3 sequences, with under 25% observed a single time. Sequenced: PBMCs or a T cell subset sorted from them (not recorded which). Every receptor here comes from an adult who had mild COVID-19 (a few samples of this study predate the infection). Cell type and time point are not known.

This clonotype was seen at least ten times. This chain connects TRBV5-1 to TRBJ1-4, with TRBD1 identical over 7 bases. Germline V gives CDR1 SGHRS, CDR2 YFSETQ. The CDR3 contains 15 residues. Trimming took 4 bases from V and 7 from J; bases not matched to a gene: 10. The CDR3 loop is CASSKDRVIGEKLFF. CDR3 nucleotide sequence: TGCGCCAGCAGCAAAGACAGGGTGATTGGTGAAAAACTGTTTTTT. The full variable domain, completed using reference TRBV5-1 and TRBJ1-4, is KAGVTQTPRYLIKTRGQQVTLSCSPISGHRSVSWYQQTPGQGLQFLFEYFSETQRNKGNFPGRFSGRQFSNSRSEMNVSTLELGDSALYLCASSKDRVIGEKLFFGSGTQLSVL.

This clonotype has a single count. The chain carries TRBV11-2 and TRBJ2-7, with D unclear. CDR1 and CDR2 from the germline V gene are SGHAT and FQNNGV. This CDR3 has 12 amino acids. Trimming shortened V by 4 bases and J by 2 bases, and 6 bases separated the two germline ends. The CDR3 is CASSYLTYEQYF. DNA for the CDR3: TGTGCCAGCAGCTACTTAACCTACGAGCAGTACTTC.

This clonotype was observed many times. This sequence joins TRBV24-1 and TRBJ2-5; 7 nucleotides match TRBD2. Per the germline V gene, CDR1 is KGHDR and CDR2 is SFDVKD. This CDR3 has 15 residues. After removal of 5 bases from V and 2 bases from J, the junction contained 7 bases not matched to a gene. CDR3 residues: CATSASGRGQETQYF. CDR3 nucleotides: TGTGCCACCAGTGCGTCGGGGCGGGGGCAAGAGACCCAGTACTTC.

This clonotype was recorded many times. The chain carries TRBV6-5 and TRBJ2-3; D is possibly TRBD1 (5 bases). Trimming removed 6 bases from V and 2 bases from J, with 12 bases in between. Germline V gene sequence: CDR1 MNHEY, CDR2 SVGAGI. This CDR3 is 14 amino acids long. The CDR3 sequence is CASRRQGDTDTQYF. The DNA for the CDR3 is TGTGCCAGCAGGCGACAAGGGGACACAGATACGCAGTATTTT.

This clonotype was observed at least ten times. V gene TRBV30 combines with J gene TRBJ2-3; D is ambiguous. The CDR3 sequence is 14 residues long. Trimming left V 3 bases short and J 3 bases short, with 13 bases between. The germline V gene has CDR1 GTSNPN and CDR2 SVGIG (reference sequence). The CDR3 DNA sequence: TGTGCCTGGAGGAGGCGTGGGGTGACAGATACGCAGTATTTT. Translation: CAWRRRGVTDTQYF. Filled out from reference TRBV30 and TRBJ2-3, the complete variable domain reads SQTIHQWPATLVQPVGSPLSLECTVEGTSNPNLYWYRQAAGRGLQLLFYSVGIGQISSEVPQNLSASRPQDRQFILSSKKLLLSDSGFYLCAWRRRGVTDTQYFGPGTRLTVL.

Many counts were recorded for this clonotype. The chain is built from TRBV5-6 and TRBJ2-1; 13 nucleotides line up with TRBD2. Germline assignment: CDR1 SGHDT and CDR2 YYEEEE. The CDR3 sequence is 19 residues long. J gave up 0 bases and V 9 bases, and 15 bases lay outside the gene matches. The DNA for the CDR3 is TGTGCCACCACCCCCGGGTGGACTAGCGGGAGAAGCTCCTACAATGAGCAGTTCTTC. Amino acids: CATTPGWTSGRSSYNEQFF.

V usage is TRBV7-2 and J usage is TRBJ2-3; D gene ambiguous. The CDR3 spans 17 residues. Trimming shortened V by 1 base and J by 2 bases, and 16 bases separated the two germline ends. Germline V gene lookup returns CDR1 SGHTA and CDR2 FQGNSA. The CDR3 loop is CASSLGIARGPTDTQYF. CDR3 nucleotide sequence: TGTGCCAGCAGCTTAGGAATAGCCAGAGGTCCCACAGATACGCAGTATTTT.

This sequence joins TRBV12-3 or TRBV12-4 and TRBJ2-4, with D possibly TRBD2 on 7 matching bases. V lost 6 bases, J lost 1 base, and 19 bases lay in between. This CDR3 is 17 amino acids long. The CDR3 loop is CASSTQSGGDAKNIQYF. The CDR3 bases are TGTGCCAGCAGCACCCAGTCGGGGGGCGATGCCAAAAACATTCAGTACTTC.

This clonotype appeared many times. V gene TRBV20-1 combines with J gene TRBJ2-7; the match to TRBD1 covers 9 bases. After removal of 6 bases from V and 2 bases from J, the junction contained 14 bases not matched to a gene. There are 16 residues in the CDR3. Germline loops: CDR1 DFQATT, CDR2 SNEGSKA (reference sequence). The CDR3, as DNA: TGCAGTGCGCCTTTACCCCCGGGACAGGGCCCCTACGAGCAGTACTTC. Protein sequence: CSAPLPPGQGPYEQYF.

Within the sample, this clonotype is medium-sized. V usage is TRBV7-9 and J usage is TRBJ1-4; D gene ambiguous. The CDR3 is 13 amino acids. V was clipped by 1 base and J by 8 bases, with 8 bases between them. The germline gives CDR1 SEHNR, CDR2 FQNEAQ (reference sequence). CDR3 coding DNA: TGTGCCAGCAGCTTAGAAGGCGGCGAAAAACTGTTTTTT. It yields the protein CASSLEGGEKLFF.

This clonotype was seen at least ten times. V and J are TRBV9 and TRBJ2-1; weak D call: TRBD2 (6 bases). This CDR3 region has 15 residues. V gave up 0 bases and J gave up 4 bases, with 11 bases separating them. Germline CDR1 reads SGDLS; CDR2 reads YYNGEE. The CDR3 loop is CASSVGDGLYNEQFF. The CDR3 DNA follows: TGTGCCAGCAGCGTAGGGGACGGACTATACAATGAGCAGTTCTTC. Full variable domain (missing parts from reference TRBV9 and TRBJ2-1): DSGVTQTPKHLITATGQRVTLRCSPRSGDLSVYWYQQSLDQGLQFLIQYYNGEERAKGNILERFSAQQFPDLHSELNLSSLELGDSALYFCASSVGDGLYNEQFFGPGTRLTVL.

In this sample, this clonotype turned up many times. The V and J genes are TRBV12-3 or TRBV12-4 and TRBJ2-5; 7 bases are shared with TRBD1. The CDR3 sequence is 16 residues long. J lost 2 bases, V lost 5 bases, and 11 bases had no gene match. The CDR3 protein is CASSRHRTGSQETQYF. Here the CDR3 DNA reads TGTGCCAGCAGTCGGCATCGGACAGGCTCACAAGAGACCCAGTACTTC.

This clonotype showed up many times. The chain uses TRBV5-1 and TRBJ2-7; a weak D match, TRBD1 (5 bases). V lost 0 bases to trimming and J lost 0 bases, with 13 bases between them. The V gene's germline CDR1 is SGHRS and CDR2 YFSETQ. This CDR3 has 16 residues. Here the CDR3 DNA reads TGCGCCAGCAGCTTGGGAAGCCGACAGTCCTCCTACGAGCAGTACTTC. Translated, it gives CASSLGSRQSSYEQYF.

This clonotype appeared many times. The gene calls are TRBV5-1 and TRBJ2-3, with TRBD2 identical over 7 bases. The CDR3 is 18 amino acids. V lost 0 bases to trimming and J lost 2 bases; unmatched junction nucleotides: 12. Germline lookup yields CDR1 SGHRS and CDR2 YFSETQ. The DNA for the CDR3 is TGCGCCAGCAGCTTGGACCTTGTGGGCGGGAGTCCCACAGATACGCAGTATTTT. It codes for CASSLDLVGGSPTDTQYF.

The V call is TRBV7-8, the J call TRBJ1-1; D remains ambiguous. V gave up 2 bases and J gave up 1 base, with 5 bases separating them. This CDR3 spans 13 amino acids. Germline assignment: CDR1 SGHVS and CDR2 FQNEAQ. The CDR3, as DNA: TGTGCCAGCAGCTTATGGGGGAACACTGAAGCTTTCTTT. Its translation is CASSLWGNTEAFF. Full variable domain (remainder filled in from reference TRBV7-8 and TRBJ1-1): GAGVSQSPRYKVAKRGQDVALRCDPISGHVSLFWYQQALGQGPEFLTYFQNEAQLDKSGLPSDRFFAERPEGSVSTLKIQRTQQEDSAVYLCASSLWGNTEAFFGQGTRLTVV.

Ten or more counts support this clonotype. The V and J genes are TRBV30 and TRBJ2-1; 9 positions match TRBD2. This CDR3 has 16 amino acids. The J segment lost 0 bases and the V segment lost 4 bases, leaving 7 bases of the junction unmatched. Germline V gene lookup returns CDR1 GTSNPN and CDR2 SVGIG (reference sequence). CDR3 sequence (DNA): TGTGCCTGGAAACTAGCGGGCCCGAACTCCTACAATGAGCAGTTCTTC. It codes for CAWKLAGPNSYNEQFF.

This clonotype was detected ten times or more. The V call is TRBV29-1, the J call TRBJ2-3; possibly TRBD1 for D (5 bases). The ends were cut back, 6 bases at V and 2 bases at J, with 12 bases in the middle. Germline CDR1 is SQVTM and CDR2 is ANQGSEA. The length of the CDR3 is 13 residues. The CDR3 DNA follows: TGCAGCGTCCAGGGCCAATACACAGATACGCAGTATTTT. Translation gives CSVQGQYTDTQYF.

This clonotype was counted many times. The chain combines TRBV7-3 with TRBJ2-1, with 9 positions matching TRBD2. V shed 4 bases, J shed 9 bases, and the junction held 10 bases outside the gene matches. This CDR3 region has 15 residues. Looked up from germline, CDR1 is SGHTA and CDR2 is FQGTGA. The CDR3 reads CASSYFGGRDGEQFF. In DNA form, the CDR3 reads TGTGCCAGCAGCTACTTCGGCGGGAGGGACGGTGAGCAGTTCTTC. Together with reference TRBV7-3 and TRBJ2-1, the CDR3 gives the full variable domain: GAGVSQTPSNKVTEKGKYVELRCDPISGHTALYWYRQSLGQGPEFLIYFQGTGAADDSGLPNDRFFAVRPEGSVSTLKIQRTERGDSAVYLCASSYFGGRDGEQFFGPGTRLTVL.

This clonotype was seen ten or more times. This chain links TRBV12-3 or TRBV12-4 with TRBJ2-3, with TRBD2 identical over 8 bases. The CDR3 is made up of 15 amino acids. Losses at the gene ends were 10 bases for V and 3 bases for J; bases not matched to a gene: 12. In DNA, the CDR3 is TGTGCCACCCTAGCGGGTCTCTACGAGACAGATACGCAGTATTTT. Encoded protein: CATLAGLYETDTQYF.

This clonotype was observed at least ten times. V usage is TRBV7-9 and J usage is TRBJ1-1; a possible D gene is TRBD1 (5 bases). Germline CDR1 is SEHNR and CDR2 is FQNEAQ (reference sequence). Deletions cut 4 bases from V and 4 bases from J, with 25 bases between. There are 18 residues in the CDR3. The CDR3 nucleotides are TGTGCCAGCAGCTCCCGTTCTCTGGGGCAGGGTAGTGGCACTGAAGCTTTCTTT. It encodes CASSSRSLGQGSGTEAFF.

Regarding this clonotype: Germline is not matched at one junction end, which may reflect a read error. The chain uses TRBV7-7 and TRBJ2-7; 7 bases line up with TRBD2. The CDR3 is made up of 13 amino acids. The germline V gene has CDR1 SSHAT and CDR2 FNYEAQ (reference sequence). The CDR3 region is CASSLGTIYEQYF. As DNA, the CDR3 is TGTGCTAGCAGCTTAGGGACTATCTACGAGCAGTACTTC.

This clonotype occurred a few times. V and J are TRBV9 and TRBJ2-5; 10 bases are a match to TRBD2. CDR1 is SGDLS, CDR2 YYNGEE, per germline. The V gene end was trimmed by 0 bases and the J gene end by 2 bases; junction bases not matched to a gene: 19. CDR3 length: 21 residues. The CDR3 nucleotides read TGTGCCAGCAGCGTAGCTCTGGCGGCAGGCGGGCTAGCGGGGGCACAAGAGACCCAGTACTTC. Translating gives CASSVALAAGGLAGAQETQYF.

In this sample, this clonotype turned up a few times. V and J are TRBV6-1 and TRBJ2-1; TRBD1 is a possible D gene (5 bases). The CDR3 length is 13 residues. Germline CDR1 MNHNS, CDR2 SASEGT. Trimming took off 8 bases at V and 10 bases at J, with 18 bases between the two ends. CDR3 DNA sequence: TGTGCCAGCGCGGCTGGTGGGGCAGGCGAGCAGTTCTTC. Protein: CASAAGGAGEQFF.

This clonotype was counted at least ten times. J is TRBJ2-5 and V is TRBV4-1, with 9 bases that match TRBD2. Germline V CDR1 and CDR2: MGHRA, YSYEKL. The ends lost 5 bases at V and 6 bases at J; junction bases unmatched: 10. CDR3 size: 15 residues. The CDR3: CASSTAREGLKTQYF. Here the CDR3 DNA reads TGCGCCAGCAGCACTGCGCGGGAGGGTCTGAAGACCCAGTACTTC.

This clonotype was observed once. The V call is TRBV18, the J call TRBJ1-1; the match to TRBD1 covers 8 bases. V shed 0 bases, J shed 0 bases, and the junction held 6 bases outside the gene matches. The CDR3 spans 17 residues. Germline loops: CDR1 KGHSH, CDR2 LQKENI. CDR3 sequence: CASSPPGQEYLNTEAFF. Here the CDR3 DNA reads TGTGCCAGCTCACCACCGGGACAGGAGTACCTGAACACTGAAGCTTTCTTT.

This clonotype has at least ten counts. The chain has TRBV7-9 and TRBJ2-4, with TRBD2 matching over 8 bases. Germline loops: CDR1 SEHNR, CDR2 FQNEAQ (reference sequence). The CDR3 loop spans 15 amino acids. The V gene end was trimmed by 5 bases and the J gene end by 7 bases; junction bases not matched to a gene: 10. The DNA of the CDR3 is TGTGCCAGCAGCCGCCAAAGCGGGAGACGCAACATTCAGTACTTC. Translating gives CASSRQSGRRNIQYF.

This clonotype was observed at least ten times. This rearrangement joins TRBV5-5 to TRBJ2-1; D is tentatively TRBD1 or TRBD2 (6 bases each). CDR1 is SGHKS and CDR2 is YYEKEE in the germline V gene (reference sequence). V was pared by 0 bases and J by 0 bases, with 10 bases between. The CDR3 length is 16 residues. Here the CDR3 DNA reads TGTGCCAGCAGCTTGGGGGGGGCGAACTCCTACAATGAGCAGTTCTTC. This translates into CASSLGGANSYNEQFF.

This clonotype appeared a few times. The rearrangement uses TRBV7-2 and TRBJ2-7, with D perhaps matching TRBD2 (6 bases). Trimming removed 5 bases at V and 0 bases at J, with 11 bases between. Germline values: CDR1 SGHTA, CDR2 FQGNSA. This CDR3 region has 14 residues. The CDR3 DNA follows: TGTGCCAGCAGCAGCGGACTACACTCCTACGAGCAGTACTTC. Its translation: CASSSGLHSYEQYF.